This TCR beta chain was sequenced for a study of cytomegalovirus exposure and HLA in healthy donors. As concerns this clone: Its target is not known.

Unmatched junction bases numbered 9, after V lost 3 bases and J lost 6 bases. Germline loops: CDR1 SGDLS, CDR2 YYNGEE. This CDR3 contains 16 residues. PCR primers comprised 60 Vbeta and 13 Jbeta primers. Repertoires were generated with immunoSEQ multiplex PCR, while TCRdb's copy carries only in-frame clones and drops some. Here the sample spans roughly 150,000 clones, around 78% being singletons. Participants comprised healthy donors of bone marrow. Study results and limitations: Accurate prediction of HLA-A and HLA-B alleles (for most subjects) was reportedly achieved from TCR beta sequences. A later analysis found common viral pathogens apparently linked to several of the most significant clusters. Using a false discovery rate of 0.05, a later analysis showed that 16,951 TCR beta sequences were associated with HLA alleles.

The receptor was isolated from a middle-aged man in good health and CMV-seronegative. Material for sequencing was PBMCs. The rearrangement uses TRBV9 and TRBJ2-3, with 11 bases lining up with TRBD2. CDR3 nucleotides: TGTGCCAGCAGCGCCGGCCTGGGACTAGCGGACGATACGCAGTATTTT. As protein: CASSAGLGLADDTQYF.